This T cell receptor (beta chain) was recorded in a study of OX40 agonist ivuxolimab in advanced cancers. Study at large: Among those treated, three patients had partial responses, one with hepatocellular carcinoma and two with cutaneous melanoma. Study outcomes and limitations: Clonal expansion was among the lowest in partial responders at 0.1-3.0 mg/kg, especially CD8+. Relative to CD4+ cells, CD8+ T cells on average had more expanded clones. At 0.1 to 3.0 mg/kg and by week 6, clonal expansion occurred in CD4+ and CD8+ blood T cells.

V lost 10 bases and J 4 bases, leaving 23 bases between the germline ends. The CDR3 extends over 15 amino acids. Germline V gives CDR1 MNHNS, CDR2 SASEGT. This table comes from immunoSEQ multiplex PCR, and its TCRdb copy is limited to in-frame clones, with some not included. The sample consists of about 100,000 clones, approximately 90% of them appearing once. Notes on this clone: No antigen is known for it.

The material was CD4+ or CD8+ T cells sorted from blood, obtained in a trial of the OX40 agonist ivuxolimab. V is TRBV6-1 and J is TRBJ2-7; the D is unclear. This sequence originates from an adult with an advanced solid tumor such as melanoma, head and neck, liver or kidney cancer. The DNA of the CDR3 is TGTGCCACCTCCGGAGACGGCATCATGCTTTACGAGCAGTACTTC. Its protein is CATSGDGIMLYEQYF.